This T cell receptor beta chain comes out of a study of response to subunit inactivated influenza vaccine. Deletions cut 7 bases from V and 6 bases from J, with 13 bases between. Germline V gene sequence: CDR1 LGHNT, CDR2 FRNRAP. The CDR3 runs to 12 residues. TCRdb itself ran the RT-PCR reads through MiXCR, one entry per CDR3 protein. The sample has more than 450,000 distinct CDR3 sequences, 6% to 9% seen once. The source of this sequence is a man aged 50 to 75 who received an inactivated influenza vaccine. The material sequenced was PBMCs from blood, taken approximately 25 months after vaccination. This chain links TRBV12-5 with TRBJ2-7; D remains ambiguous. The CDR3 here is CASAPPIGEQYF. DNA of the CDR3: TGTGCTAGTGCCCCCCCTATAGGCGAGCAGTACTTC.